This TCR beta chain came from a study of shared clonotypes between healthy human individuals. Study information: The cohort had two women and three men, ages 18 to 49.

Study donors comprised healthy, HIV-negative adults devoid of recent acute infection or vaccination. Assay used: immunoSEQ multiplex PCR; TCRdb lists only in-frame clones, some missing. The table shows roughly 2,500,000 clones, with 93% occurring only once. Concerning this clone: Other DNA sequences in this sample translate to the same CDR3.

The sample comprised naive CD4+ T cells from PBMCs. Noted subset: CD45RA+ positively selected. The sequence was obtained from a man between 18 and 35 years old in good health. Some clones in this sample may be carry-over from other donors' samples.

CDR3 sequence (DNA): TGTGCCAGCAGTTTTGGGGAGACCCAGTACTTC. Its protein product is CASSFGETQYF. The chain uses TRBV28 and TRBJ2-5; D not resolved. The germline V and J ends were trimmed by 3 bases and 5 bases, with 4 bases remaining between them. Germline V gene data show CDR1 as MDHEN and CDR2 as SYDVKM. This CDR3 has 11 amino acids.